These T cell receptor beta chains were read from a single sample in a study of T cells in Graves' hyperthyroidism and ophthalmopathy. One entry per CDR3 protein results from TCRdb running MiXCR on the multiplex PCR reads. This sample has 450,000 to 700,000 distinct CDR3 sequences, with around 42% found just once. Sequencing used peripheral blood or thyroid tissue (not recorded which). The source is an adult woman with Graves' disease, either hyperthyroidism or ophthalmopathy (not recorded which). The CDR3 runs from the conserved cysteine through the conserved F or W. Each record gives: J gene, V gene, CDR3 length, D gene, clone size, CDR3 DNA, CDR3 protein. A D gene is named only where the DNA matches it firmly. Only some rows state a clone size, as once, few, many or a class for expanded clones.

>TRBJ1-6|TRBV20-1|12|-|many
TGCAGTGCTCGCCCAGGTGGTTCACCCCTCCACTTT
CSARPGGSPLHF
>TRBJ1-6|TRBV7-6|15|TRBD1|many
TGTGCCAGCAGCTTTCTGGGACAGAAGGACTCACCCCTCCACTTT
CASSFLGQKDSPLHF
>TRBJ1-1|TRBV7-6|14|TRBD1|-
TGTGCCAGCAGCCTTAACAGGGGATCCACTGAAGCTTTCTTT
CASSLNRGSTEAFF
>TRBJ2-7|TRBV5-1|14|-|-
TGTGCCAGCAGCTGGATTAGCAGCTCCTACGAGCAGTACTTC
CASSWISSSYEQYF
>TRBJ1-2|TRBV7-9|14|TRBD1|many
TGTGCCAGCAGCTTAACAGGGGGCGGCAATGGCTACACCTTC
CASSLTGGGNGYTF
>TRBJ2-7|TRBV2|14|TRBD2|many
TGTGCCACCCGGGGACTAGCGGGGCAGAACGAGCAGTACTTC
CATRGLAGQNEQYF
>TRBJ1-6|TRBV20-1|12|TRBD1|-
TGCAGTGCGCAGACAGGGGGGTCACCCCTCCACTTT
CSAQTGGSPLHF
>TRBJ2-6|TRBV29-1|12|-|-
TGCAGCGTTGGGGGGGGCAGGGACGCTGAAGCTTTC
CSVGGGRDAEAF
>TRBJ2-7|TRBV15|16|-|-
TGTGCCACCAGCAGAGAGACCGTTCTAGACAGGTACGAGCAGTACTTC
CATSRETVLDRYEQYF
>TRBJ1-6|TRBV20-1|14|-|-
TGCAGTGCTAGGGGCGAGGGGGATAATTCACCCCTCCACTTT
CSARGEGDNSPLHF
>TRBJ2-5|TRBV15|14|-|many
TGTGCCACCAGCGTCCGACTAATTGGGGAGACCCAGTACTTC
CATSVRLIGETQYF
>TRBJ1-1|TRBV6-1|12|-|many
TGTGCCAGCAGTAAAGTGAACACTGAAGCTTTCTTT
CASSKVNTEAFF
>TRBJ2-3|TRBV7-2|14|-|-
TGTGCCAGCAGCGTACTGACTAGCACAGATACGCAGTATTTT
CASSVLTSTDTQYF
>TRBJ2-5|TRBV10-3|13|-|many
TGTGCCATCAGTTTCCGGGCCTGGGAGACCCAGTACTTC
CAISFRAWETQYF
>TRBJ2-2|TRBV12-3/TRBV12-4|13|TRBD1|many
TGTGCCAGCAGTGACAGGGATAGCGGGGAGCTGTTTTTT
CASSDRDSGELFF
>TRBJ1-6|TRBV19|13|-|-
TGTGCCAGTAGTACGGCGGGAGGTCAACCCCTCCACTTT
CASSTAGGQPLHF
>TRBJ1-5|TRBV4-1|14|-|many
TGCGCCAGCAGCTACGGAGGATTGAATCAGCCCCAGCATTTT
CASSYGGLNQPQHF
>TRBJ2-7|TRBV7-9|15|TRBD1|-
TGTGCCAGCAGCGAGACAGGGGCCAGGGCCTACGAGCAGTACTTC
CASSETGARAYEQYF
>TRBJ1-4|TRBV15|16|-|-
TGTGCCACCAGCAGAGCCAAGCAGGGAGGGGGTGAAAAACTGTTTTTT
CATSRAKQGGGEKLFF
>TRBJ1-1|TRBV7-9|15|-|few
TGTGCCAGCAGTTACCCGTTGTGGGAGAACACTGAAGCTTTCTTT
CASSYPLWENTEAFF
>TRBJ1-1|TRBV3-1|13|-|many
TGTGCCAGCAGCCAAGTCAGGGCCACTGAAGCTTTCTTT
CASSQVRATEAFF
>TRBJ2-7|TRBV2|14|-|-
TGTGCCAGCAGCCCCATGGACTCATCCTACGAGCAGTACTTC
CASSPMDSSYEQYF
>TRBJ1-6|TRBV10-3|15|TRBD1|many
TGTGCCATCAGTGAAGGGACAGGGTCTTATTCACCCCTCCACTTT
CAISEGTGSYSPLHF
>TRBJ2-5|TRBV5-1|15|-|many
TGCGCCAGCAGCTTGGTTGGCAGGGAAGTGGAGACCCAGTACTTC
CASSLVGREVETQYF
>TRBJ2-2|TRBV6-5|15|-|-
TGTGCCAGCATGTACGCGCCTCGTAGGACCGGGGAGCTGTTTTTT
CASMYAPRRTGELFF
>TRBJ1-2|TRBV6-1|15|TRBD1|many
TGTGCCAGCAGTGGACAGGGGCCTACTAACTATGGCTACACCTTC
CASSGQGPTNYGYTF
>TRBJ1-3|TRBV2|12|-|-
TGTGCAATAACCCCCAGCCTGAACACCATATATTTT
CAITPSLNTIYF
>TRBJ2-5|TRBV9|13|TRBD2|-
TGTGCCAGCGGGCGGGGGGGCGGAGAGACCCAGTACTTC
CASGRGGGETQYF
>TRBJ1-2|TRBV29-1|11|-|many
TGCAGCGTTGAGCGACCATATGGCTACACCTTC
CSVERPYGYTF
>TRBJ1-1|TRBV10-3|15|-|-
TGTGCCATCAGTTCCGAGACGGGGGGTATGGCTGAAGCTTTCTTT
CAISSETGGMAEAFF
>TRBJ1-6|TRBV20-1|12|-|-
TGCAGTGCTAGTCGGGCTAGTTCACCCCTCCACTTT
CSASRASSPLHF
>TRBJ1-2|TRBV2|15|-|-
TGTGCCAGCAGTCACCCCGGTGGCCGGGCTTATGGCTACACCTTC
CASSHPGGRAYGYTF
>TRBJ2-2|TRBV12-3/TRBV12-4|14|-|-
TGTGCCAGCAGTTTAGCGGGACCCACCGGGGAGCTGTTTTTT
CASSLAGPTGELFF
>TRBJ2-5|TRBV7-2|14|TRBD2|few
TGTGCCAGCAGGGAGCGGGGGGGCGCGGAGACCCAGTACTTC
CASRERGGAETQYF
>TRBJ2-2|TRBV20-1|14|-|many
TGCAGTGCTAAGATCTCCCAGCGGGCCGGGGAGCTGTTTTTT
CSAKISQRAGELFF
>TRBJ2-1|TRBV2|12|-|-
TGTGCCAGCAGCCTGAGTATCCAGGAGCAGTTCTTC
CASSLSIQEQFF
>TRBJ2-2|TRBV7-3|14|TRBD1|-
TGTGCCAGCAGCCCAACAGGGGAGAGCGGGGAGCTGTTTTTT
CASSPTGESGELFF
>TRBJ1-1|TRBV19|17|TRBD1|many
TGTGCCAGTAGTCTCCCGGTAGGGGACAGGGCCGCTGCTGAAGCTTTCTTT
CASSLPVGDRAAAEAFF
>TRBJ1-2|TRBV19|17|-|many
TGTGCCAGTACCAAAGGCATCGTGAAGGGGCGAAACTATGGCTACACCTTC
CASTKGIVKGRNYGYTF
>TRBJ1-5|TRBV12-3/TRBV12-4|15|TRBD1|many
TGTGCCAGCAGTTCTCATCCAGGGGGCTCTCAGCCCCAGCATTTT
CASSSHPGGSQPQHF
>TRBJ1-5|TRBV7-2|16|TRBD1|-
TGTGCCAGCAGCTTAGCGGGGGGACAGGCGGTTGGGCCCCAGCATTTT
CASSLAGGQAVGPQHF
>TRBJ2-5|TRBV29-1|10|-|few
TGCAGCGTTATTTCAGAGACCCAGTACTTC
CSVISETQYF
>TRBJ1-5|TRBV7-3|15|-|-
TGTGCCAGCAGCTTATCGGGGGATGCACTTCAGCCCCAGCATTTT
CASSLSGDALQPQHF
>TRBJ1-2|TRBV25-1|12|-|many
TGTGCCAGCTTAGTACCCGTCTATGGCTACACCTTC
CASLVPVYGYTF
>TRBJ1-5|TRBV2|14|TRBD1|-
TGTGCCAGTGGAAAACAGACAGGGGCGCAGCCCCAGCATTTT
CASGKQTGAQPQHF
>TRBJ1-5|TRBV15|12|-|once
TGTGCCACCAGCAGGGTTGGGGAGCCCCAGCATTTT
CATSRVGEPQHF